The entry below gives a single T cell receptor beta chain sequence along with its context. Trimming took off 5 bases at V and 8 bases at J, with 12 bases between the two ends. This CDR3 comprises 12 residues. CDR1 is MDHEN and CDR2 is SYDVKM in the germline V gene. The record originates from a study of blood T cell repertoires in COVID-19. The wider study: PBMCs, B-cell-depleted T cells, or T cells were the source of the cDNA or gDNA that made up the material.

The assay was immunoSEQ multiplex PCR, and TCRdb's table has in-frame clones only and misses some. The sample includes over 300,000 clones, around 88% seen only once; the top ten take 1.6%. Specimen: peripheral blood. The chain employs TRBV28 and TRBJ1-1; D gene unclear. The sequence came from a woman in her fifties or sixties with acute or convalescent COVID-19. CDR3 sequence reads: CASSHSGPEAFF. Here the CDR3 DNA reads TGTGCCAGCAGTCATAGCGGCCCCGAAGCTTTCTTT.